These 27 T cell receptor beta chains came from one sample sequenced in a study of cytomegalovirus exposure and HLA in healthy donors. Primers included in the PCR were 60 Vbeta and 13 Jbeta primers. Assay: immunoSEQ multiplex PCR; the TCRdb copy retains only in-frame clones and omits some. Among roughly 180,000 clones, approximately 88% were seen once, and the ten largest hold around 0.25%. The sequenced material came from PBMCs. These receptors were obtained from a boy aged 10-17 years in good health and CMV-seronegative.

The chain uses TRBV6-5 and TRBJ2-1; D is unresolved. V lost 0 bases and J lost 6, with 6 bases in between. The CDR3 totals 13 residues. In germline, CDR1 is MNHEY, CDR2 SVGAGI. The CDR3 here is CASSYSASNEQFF. In DNA, the CDR3 is TGTGCCAGCAGTTACTCGGCCAGCAATGAGCAGTTCTTC.

This chain connects TRBV29-1 to TRBJ2-5; D uncertain. This CDR3 has 10 residues. V lost 5 bases and J lost 5, with 6 bases in between. Germline lookup yields CDR1 SQVTM and CDR2 ANQGSEA. The DNA of the CDR3 is TGCAGCGTTATCCCGGAGACCCAGTACTTC. It encodes CSVIPETQYF.

This clone has only one observation. DNA of the CDR3: TGCGTAGGGTTAACGGGAGGGCCTTTTGAGCAGTTCTTC. Translating gives CVGLTGGPFEQFF. The V and J genes are TRBV29-1 and TRBJ2-1; TRBD2 aligns across 8 bases. Germline V lookup: CDR1 SQVTM, CDR2 ANQGSEA. The CDR3 loop spans 13 amino acids.

The V gene is TRBV30, the J gene TRBJ1-5; no definite D call. The germline CDR1 and CDR2 sequences are GTSNPN and SVGIG (reference sequence). The CDR3 contains 15 residues. V was cut by 1 base and J by 1 base, with 11 bases left in between. Here the CDR3 reads CAWSGGPGSNQPQHF. The CDR3 nucleotides read TGTGCCTGGAGTGGAGGGCCCGGGAGCAATCAGCCCCAGCATTTT. The full variable domain, rest sourced from reference TRBV30 and TRBJ1-5, is SQTIHQWPATLVQPVGSPLSLECTVEGTSNPNLYWYRQAAGRGLQLLFYSVGIGQISSEVPQNLSASRPQDRQFILSSKKLLLSDSGFYLCAWSGGPGSNQPQHFGDGTRLSIL.

This clone appeared a single time. This chain uses TRBV6-5 with TRBJ2-7; possible D gene TRBD2, 5 bases. The CDR3 loop spans 15 amino acids. Germline lookup yields CDR1 MNHEY and CDR2 SVGAGI. The V end was cut by 1 base, the J end by 6 bases, with 16 bases between. CDR3 sequence: CASSYWPGTTGEQYF. The CDR3 DNA follows: TGTGCCAGCAGTTACTGGCCGGGAACGACGGGCGAGCAGTACTTC.

The V call is TRBV4-3, the J call TRBJ1-1; no reliable D call. The CDR3 sequence is 15 residues long. Trimming left V 1 base short and J 2 bases short, with 11 bases between. CDR1 is LGHNA, CDR2 YSLEER, per germline. The CDR3 DNA reads as TGCGCCAGCAGCCAAGGGGGAGGCAGAAACACTGAAGCTTTCTTT. It yields the protein CASSQGGGRNTEAFF.

CDR3: CASSLEGATTDTQYF. The CDR3 DNA is TGTGCCAGCAGTCTTGAGGGGGCGACCACAGATACGCAGTATTTT. The chain employs TRBV27 and TRBJ2-3; 7 nucleotides line up with TRBD1. The germline CDR1 and CDR2 sequences are MNHEY and SMNVEV (reference sequence). The CDR3 loop spans 15 amino acids. The V and J ends lost 5 bases and 2 bases, in that order; junction bases with no gene match: 7.

V gene TRBV14 combines with J gene TRBJ2-7; D ambiguous. Per the germline V gene, CDR1 is SGHDN and CDR2 is FVKESK. The V gene lost 6 bases and the J gene lost 0 bases, with 9 bases spanning the gap. The CDR3 totals 13 residues. CDR3 sequence: CASSPGTSYEQYF. The DNA for the CDR3 is TGTGCCAGCAGTCCCGGTACCTCCTACGAGCAGTACTTC.

The V and J genes are TRBV19 and TRBJ2-7, with 7 bases that match TRBD2. Germline lookup yields CDR1 LNHDA and CDR2 SQIVND (reference sequence). The CDR3 runs 11 residues. The J segment lost 9 bases and the V segment lost 9 bases, leaving 8 bases of the junction unmatched. The chain's CDR3 is CASTICGGQYF. The CDR3 nucleotides are TGTGCCAGCACCATCTGCGGGGGGCAGTACTTC.

The chain couples TRBV5-6 to TRBJ1-5; D is ambiguous. Per germline, CDR1 SGHDT and CDR2 YYEEEE. Trimming shortened V by 3 bases and J by 8 bases, and 18 bases separated the two germline ends. This CDR3 region has 15 residues. This chain's CDR3 is CASSSTAEGWEPQHF. In nucleotides, the CDR3 is TGTGCCAGCAGCTCCACCGCGGAGGGTTGGGAGCCCCAGCATTTT.

V gene TRBV6-5 combines with J gene TRBJ2-3, with D unclear. CDR3 length: 16 residues. V was pared by 0 bases and J by 2 bases, with 12 bases between. CDR1 and CDR2 from the germline V gene are MNHEY and SVGAGI. CDR3 sequence (DNA): TGTGCCAGCAGTTACTCGAAAGAGATTTCCACAGATACGCAGTATTTT. It encodes CASSYSKEISTDTQYF.

This clone has a handful of counts. The gene calls are TRBV27 and TRBJ2-7, with a weak D call TRBD1 (6 bases). Germline values: CDR1 MNHEY, CDR2 SMNVEV (reference sequence). V was cut by 6 bases and J by 2 bases, with 17 bases left in between. The CDR3 has 15 residues. The CDR3 loop reads CASRPTRQVAYEQYF. CDR3 nucleotide sequence: TGTGCCAGCAGGCCGACTCGACAGGTCGCCTACGAGCAGTACTTC.

V gene TRBV19 combines with J gene TRBJ1-5, with 9 bases identical to TRBD1. The V gene end was trimmed by 1 base and the J gene end by 10 bases; junction bases not matched to a gene: 5. Germline V gene sequence: CDR1 LNHDA, CDR2 SQIVND (reference sequence). The CDR3 is 14 residues long. CDR3 in DNA: TGTGCCAGTAGTATAGTACAGGGGGCCCACCCCCAGCATTTT. The encoded protein is CASSIVQGAHPQHF. Combining the CDR3 with reference TRBV19 and TRBJ1-5 gives the whole variable domain DGGITQSPKYLFRKEGQNVTLSCEQNLNHDAMYWYRQDPGQGLRLIYYSQIVNDFQKGDIAEGYSVSREKKESFPLTVTSAQKNPTAFYLCASSIVQGAHPQHFGDGTRLSIL.

The rearrangement uses TRBV5-6 and TRBJ1-5; 8 bases agree with TRBD1. Germline V gene lookup returns CDR1 SGHDT and CDR2 YYEEEE. This CDR3 is built from 15 residues. The J segment lost 2 bases and the V segment lost 4 bases, leaving 5 bases of the junction unmatched. CDR3 DNA: TGTGCCAGCAGCACGACAGGGGCCGGCAATCAGCCCCAGCATTTT. Residues: CASSTTGAGNQPQHF.

The rearrangement uses TRBV7-2 and TRBJ2-5; D unresolved. V was cut by 5 bases and J by 4 bases, with 17 bases left in between. Germline lookup yields CDR1 SGHTA and CDR2 FQGNSA. This CDR3 comprises 15 residues. CDR3 bases: TGTGCCAGCAGCCCGAGTGGCGCCCGGAGAGAGACCCAGTACTTC. It is translated as CASSPSGARRETQYF.

The chain joins TRBV6-1 to TRBJ1-4; TRBD1 might be the D (5 bases). V lost 2 bases and J lost 7, with 14 bases in between. The CDR3 sequence is 15 residues long. CDR1 MNHNS and CDR2 SASEGT come from the germline V gene. This chain's CDR3 is CASSEFRGGSEKLFF. CDR3 nucleotide sequence: TGTGCCAGCAGTGAATTCCGGGGGGGAAGTGAAAAACTGTTTTTT.

The rearrangement links TRBV5-1 to TRBJ2-3; the match to TRBD2 covers 13 bases. Germline trimming cut 3 bases from V and 8 bases from J; bases unmatched to any gene: 9. Germline lookup yields CDR1 SGHRS and CDR2 YFSETQ. This CDR3 comprises 16 residues. CDR3 residues: CASSYGRLAGGGTQYF. The CDR3 bases are TGCGCCAGCAGCTACGGTAGACTAGCGGGGGGAGGTACGCAGTATTTT.

This chain connects TRBV6-6 to TRBJ1-2; tentatively, D is TRBD1 (5 bases). Germline V CDR1 and CDR2: MNHNY, SVGAGI (reference sequence). V was cut by 4 bases and J by 4 bases, with 13 bases left in between. The CDR3 is made up of 14 amino acids. CDR3 DNA: TGTGCCAGCAGTTCCCGGGGGACGATCTATGGCTACACCTTC. As protein: CASSSRGTIYGYTF.

The gene calls are TRBV5-1 and TRBJ2-7; the match to TRBD1 covers 8 bases. J gave up 7 bases and V 4 bases, and 13 bases lay outside the gene matches. Germline V gene data show CDR1 as SGHRS and CDR2 as YFSETQ. This CDR3 region has 15 residues. This CDR3 is CASSAHGQGKGEQYF. The CDR3 DNA sequence: TGCGCCAGCAGCGCTCACGGACAGGGTAAGGGAGAGCAGTACTTC.

The chain uses TRBV5-1 and TRBJ2-3; the match to TRBD2 covers 7 bases. J lost 6 bases, V lost 4 bases, and 11 bases had no gene match. The germline V gene encodes CDR1 SGHRS and CDR2 YFSETQ. The CDR3 totals 15 residues. In DNA, the CDR3 is TGCGCCAGCAGCGCGGGACTACGGAAGGGGGATACGCAGTATTTT. It encodes CASSAGLRKGDTQYF.

The chain is built from TRBV5-6 and TRBJ1-1; possible D gene TRBD1, 5 bases. V gave up 4 bases and J gave up 4 bases, with 17 bases separating them. Germline CDR1 SGHDT, CDR2 YYEEEE. The CDR3 is made up of 15 amino acids. CDR3 sequence reads: CASSPTPRAVTEAFF. The CDR3 DNA reads TGTGCCAGCAGCCCAACCCCCAGGGCGGTCACTGAAGCTTTCTTT. Using reference TRBV5-6 and TRBJ1-1 for the parts outside the CDR3, the full variable domain is DAGVTQSPTHLIKTRGQQVTLRCSPKSGHDTVSWYQQALGQGPQFIFQYYEEEERQRGNFPDRFSGHQFPNYSSELNVNALLLGDSALYLCASSPTPRAVTEAFFGQGTRLTVV.

Note on this clone: The junction and the germline gene differ at one end; a read error may be behind it. The V and J genes are TRBV7-7 and TRBJ2-1, with unresolved D. The CDR3 runs to 12 residues. CDR1 SSHAT and CDR2 FNYEAQ come from the germline V gene (reference sequence). CDR3 DNA: TGTGCTAGCAGCTTAGCTGGCGGTGAACAGTTCTTC. Translating it yields CASSLAGGEQFF.

The V and J genes are TRBV7-3 and TRBJ2-1; 9 bases fit TRBD2. The ends lost 6 bases at V and 1 base at J; junction bases unmatched: 4. The germline V gene encodes CDR1 SGHTA and CDR2 FQGTGA. This CDR3 is 15 amino acids long. The CDR3 spells CASSSLAGSYNEQFF. CDR3 sequence (DNA): TGTGCCAGCAGTTCCCTAGCGGGGTCCTACAATGAGCAGTTCTTC.

J is TRBJ2-1 and V is TRBV5-4; maybe TRBD2 (7 bases). The CDR3 spans 15 residues. The ends were cut back, 4 bases at V and 7 bases at J, with 18 bases in the middle. The germline gives CDR1 SGHNT, CDR2 YYREEE (reference sequence). CDR3 sequence reads: CASSRTASGGNEQFF. For the CDR3, the DNA is TGTGCCAGCAGCCGGACAGCCTCCGGGGGGAATGAGCAGTTCTTC. Full variable domain (rest looked up from reference TRBV5-4 and TRBJ2-1): ETGVTQSPTHLIKTRGQQVTLRCSSQSGHNTVSWYQQALGQGPQFIFQYYREEENGRGNFPPRFSGLQFPNYSSELNVNALELDDSALYLCASSRTASGGNEQFFGPGTRLTVL.

This chain links TRBV28 with TRBJ2-7; 8 bases agree with TRBD1. Germline-derived CDR1 and CDR2 are MDHEN and SYDVKM. This CDR3 region has 12 residues. Germline trimming cut 7 bases from V and 4 bases from J; bases unmatched to any gene: 3. CDR3 loop: CASKGQAYEQYF. The DNA for the CDR3 is TGTGCCAGCAAGGGACAGGCGTACGAGCAGTACTTC.

V usage is TRBV9 and J usage is TRBJ1-1; 9 bases are a match to TRBD1. CDR1 is SGDLS and CDR2 is YYNGEE in the germline V gene. CDR3 size: 15 residues. Germline trimming cut 0 bases from V and 3 bases from J; bases unmatched to any gene: 3. In DNA form, the CDR3 reads TGTGCCAGCAGCGTAGGGACAGGGGTTGACACTGAAGCTTTCTTT. This sequence encodes CASSVGTGVDTEAFF.

The gene calls are TRBV29-1 and TRBJ1-6; a possible D gene is TRBD1 (5 bases). Germline loops: CDR1 SQVTM, CDR2 ANQGSEA. The CDR3 totals 11 residues. The V end lost 3 bases, the J end lost 14 bases, and 11 bases lay between the germline ends. The CDR3 is CSVDGQGTLHF. The CDR3 region has the DNA TGCAGCGTTGATGGCCAGGGAACCCTCCACTTT.